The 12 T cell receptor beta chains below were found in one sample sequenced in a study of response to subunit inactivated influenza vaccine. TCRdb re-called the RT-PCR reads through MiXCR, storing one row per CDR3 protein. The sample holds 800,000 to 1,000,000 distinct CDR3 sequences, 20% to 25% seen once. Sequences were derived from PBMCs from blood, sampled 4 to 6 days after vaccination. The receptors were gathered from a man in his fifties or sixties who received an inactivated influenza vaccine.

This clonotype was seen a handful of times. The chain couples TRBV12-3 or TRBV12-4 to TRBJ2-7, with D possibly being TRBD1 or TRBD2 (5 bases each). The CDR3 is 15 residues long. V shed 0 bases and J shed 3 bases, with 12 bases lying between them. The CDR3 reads CASSLALGRGYEQYF. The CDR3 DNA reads TGTGCCAGCAGTTTAGCCCTGGGACGGGGCTACGAGCAGTACTTC.

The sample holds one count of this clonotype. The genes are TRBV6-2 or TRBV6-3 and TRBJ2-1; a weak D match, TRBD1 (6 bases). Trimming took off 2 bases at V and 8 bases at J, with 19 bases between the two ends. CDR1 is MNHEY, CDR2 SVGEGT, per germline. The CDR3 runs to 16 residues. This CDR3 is CASSYMLRGFVDEQFF. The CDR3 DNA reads TGTGCCAGCAGTTACATGCTAAGGGGGTTCGTGGATGAGCAGTTCTTC.

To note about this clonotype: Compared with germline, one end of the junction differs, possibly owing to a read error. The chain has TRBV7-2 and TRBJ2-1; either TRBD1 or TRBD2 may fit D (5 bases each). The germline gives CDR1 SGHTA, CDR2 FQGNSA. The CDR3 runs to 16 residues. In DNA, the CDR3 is TGTGCCAGCAGCTTAGCTGGGACCTCCACCTATAATGAGCAGTTCTTC. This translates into CASSLAGTSTYNEQFF.

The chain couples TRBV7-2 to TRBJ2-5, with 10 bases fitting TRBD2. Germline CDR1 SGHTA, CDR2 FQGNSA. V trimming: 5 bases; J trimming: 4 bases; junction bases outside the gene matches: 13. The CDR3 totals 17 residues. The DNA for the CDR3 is TGTGCCAGCAGCCCACCCACGGTTAGCGGGAGGCGAGAGACCCAGTACTTC. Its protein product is CASSPPTVSGRRETQYF. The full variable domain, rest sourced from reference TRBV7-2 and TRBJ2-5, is GAGVSQSPSNKVTEKGKDVELRCDPISGHTALYWYRQSLGQGLEFLIYFQGNSAPDKSGLPSDRFSAERTGGSVSTLTIQRTQQEDSAVYLCASSPPTVSGRRETQYFGPGTRLLVL.

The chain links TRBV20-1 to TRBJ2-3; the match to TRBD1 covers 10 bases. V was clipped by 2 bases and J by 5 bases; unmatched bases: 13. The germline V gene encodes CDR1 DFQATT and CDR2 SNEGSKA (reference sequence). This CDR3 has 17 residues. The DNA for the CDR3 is TGCAGTGCTAGAACCAACCTGGGACAGGGGTTCGGAGATACGCAGTATTTT. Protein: CSARTNLGQGFGDTQYF.

The CDR3 DNA reads as TGTGCCAGCTCACCACTGGGGGAAAGGGATGAGCAGTTCTTC. This translates into CASSPLGERDEQFF. The V call is TRBV18, the J call TRBJ2-1, with D tentatively TRBD1 or TRBD2 (5 bases each). Trimming stripped 1 base from V and 8 bases from J, with 12 bases between. CDR1 and CDR2 from the germline V gene are KGHSH and LQKENI. This CDR3 region has 14 residues.

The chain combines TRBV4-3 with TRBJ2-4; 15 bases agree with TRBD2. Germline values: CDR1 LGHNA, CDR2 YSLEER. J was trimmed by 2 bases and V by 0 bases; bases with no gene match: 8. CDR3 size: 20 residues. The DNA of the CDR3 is TGCGCCAGCAGCCAAGAGAGTGGGACTAGCGGGAGGACCACCAAAAACATTCAGTACTTC. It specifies CASSQESGTSGRTTKNIQYF.

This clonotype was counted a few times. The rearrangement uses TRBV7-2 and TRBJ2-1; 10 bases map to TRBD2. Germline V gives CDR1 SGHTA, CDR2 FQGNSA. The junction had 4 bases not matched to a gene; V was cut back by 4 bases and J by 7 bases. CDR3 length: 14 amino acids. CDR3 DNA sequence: TGTGCCAGCAGCTCTCAAGCGGGAGGGAATGAGCAGTTCTTC. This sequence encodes CASSSQAGGNEQFF.

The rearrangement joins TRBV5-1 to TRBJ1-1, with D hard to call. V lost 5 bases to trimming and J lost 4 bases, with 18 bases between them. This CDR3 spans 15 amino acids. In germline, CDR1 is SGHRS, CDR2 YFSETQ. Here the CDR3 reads CASSSAWQRATEAFF. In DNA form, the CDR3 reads TGCGCCAGCAGTTCCGCCTGGCAGAGAGCCACTGAAGCTTTCTTT.

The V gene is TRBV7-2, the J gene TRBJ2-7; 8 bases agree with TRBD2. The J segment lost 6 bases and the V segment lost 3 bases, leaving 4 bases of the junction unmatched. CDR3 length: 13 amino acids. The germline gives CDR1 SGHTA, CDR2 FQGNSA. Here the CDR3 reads CASSFGLAGEQYF. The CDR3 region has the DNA TGTGCCAGCAGCTTCGGACTAGCTGGCGAGCAGTACTTC.

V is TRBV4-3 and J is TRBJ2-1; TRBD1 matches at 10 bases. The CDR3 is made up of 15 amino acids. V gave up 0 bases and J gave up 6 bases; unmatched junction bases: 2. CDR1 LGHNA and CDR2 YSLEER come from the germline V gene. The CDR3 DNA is TGCGCCAGCAGCCAAGAGGGACAGGGGCGCAATGAGCAGTTCTTC. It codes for CASSQEGQGRNEQFF.

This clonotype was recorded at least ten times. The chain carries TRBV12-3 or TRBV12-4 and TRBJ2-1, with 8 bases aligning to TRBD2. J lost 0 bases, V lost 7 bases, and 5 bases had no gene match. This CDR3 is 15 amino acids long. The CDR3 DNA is TGTGCCAGCAACCGGGGGGGCAGCTCCTACAATGAGCAGTTCTTC. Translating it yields CASNRGGSSYNEQFF.